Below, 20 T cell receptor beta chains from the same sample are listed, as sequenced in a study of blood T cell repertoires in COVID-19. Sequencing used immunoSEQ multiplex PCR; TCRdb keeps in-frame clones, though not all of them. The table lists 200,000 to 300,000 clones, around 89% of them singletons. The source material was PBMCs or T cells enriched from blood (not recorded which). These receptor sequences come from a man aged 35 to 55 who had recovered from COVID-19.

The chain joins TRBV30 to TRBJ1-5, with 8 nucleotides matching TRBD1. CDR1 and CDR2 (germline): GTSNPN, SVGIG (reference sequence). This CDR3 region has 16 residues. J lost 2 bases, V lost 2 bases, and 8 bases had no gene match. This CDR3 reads CAWSTLTGGGNQPQHF. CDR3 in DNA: TGTGCCTGGAGTACCTTAACAGGGGGTGGCAATCAGCCCCAGCATTTT.

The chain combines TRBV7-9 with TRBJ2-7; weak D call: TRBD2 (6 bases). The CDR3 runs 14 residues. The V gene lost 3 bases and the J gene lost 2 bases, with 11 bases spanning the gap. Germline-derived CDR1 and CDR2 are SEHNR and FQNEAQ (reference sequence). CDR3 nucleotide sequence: TGTGCCAGCAGCTTGGGCAGGGAGGCCTACGAGCAGTACTTC. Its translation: CASSLGREAYEQYF.

The CDR3 loop is CASSAGDGGTQYF. The CDR3 nucleotides are TGTGCCAGCAGCGCTGGGGACGGGGGGACCCAGTACTTC. The chain recombines TRBV5-5 with TRBJ2-5, with D possibly matching TRBD2 (6 bases). This CDR3 has 13 residues. Germline-derived CDR1 and CDR2 are SGHKS and YYEKEE (reference sequence). V shed 4 bases and J shed 7 bases, with 14 bases lying between them.

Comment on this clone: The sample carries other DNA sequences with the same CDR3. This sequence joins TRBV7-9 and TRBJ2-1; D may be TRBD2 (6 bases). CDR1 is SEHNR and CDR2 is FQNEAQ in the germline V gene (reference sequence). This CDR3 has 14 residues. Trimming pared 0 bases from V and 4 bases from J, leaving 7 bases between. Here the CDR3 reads CASSLAGGYNEQFF. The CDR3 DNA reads TGTGCCAGCAGCTTAGCGGGAGGATACAATGAGCAGTTCTTC. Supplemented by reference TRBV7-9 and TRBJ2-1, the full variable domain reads DTGVSQNPRHKITKRGQNVTFRCDPISEHNRLYWYRQTLGQGPEFLTYFQNEAQLEKSRLLSDRFSAERPKGSFSTLEIQRTEQGDSAMYLCASSLAGGYNEQFFGPGTRLTVL.

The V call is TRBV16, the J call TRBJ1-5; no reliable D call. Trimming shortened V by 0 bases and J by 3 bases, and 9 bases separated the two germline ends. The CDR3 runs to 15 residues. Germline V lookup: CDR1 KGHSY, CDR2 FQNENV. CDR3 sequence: CASSQSANPNQPQHF. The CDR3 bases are TGTGCCAGCAGCCAATCGGCCAACCCCAATCAGCCCCAGCATTTT.

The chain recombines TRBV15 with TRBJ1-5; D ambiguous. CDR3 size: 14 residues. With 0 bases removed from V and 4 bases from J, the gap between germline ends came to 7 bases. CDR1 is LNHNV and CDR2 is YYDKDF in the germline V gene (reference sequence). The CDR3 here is CATSRDQNNQPQHF. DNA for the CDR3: TGTGCCACCAGCAGAGATCAAAATAATCAGCCCCAGCATTTT.

The CDR3 DNA follows: TGTGCCAGCAGCGTAGACCCGACAGACGATTATGGCTACACCTTC. It is translated as CASSVDPTDDYGYTF. V usage is TRBV9 and J usage is TRBJ1-2; weak D call: TRBD1 (5 bases). Deletions cut 0 bases from V and 5 bases from J, with 14 bases between. This CDR3 comprises 15 residues. Germline values: CDR1 SGDLS, CDR2 YYNGEE.

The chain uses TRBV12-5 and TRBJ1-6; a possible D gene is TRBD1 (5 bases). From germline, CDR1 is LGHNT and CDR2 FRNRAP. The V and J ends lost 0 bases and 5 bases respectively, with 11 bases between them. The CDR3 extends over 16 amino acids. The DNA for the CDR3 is TGTGCTAGTGGTTTGGTATCGGGGGGTGATAATTCACCCCTCCACTTT. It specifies CASGLVSGGDNSPLHF.

CDR3 region: CSVEESQNNEQFF. CDR3 sequence (DNA): TGCAGCGTTGAAGAATCGCAGAACAATGAGCAGTTCTTC. The chain is built from TRBV29-1 and TRBJ2-1; D not certain. V was cut by 0 bases and J by 5 bases, with 8 bases left in between. The CDR3 totals 13 residues. The V gene's germline CDR1 is SQVTM and CDR2 ANQGSEA.

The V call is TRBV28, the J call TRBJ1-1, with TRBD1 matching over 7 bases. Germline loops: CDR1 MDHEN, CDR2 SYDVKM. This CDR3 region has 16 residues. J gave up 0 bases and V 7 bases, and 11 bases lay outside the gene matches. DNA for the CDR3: TGTGCCAGCAAAAAGACAGGGTACAGCATGAACACTGAAGCTTTCTTT. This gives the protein CASKKTGYSMNTEAFF.

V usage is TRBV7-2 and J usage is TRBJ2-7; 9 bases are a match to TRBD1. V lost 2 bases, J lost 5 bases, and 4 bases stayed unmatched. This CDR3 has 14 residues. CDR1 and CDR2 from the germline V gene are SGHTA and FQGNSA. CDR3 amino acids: CASSLLGQGHEQYF. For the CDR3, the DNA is TGTGCCAGCAGCTTATTGGGACAGGGACACGAGCAGTACTTC.

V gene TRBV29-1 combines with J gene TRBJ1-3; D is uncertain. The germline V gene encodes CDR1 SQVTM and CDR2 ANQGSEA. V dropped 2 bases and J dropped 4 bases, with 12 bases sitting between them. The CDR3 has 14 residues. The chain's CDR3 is CSVETSAAGNTIYF. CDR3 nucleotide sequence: TGCAGCGTTGAAACCAGCGCGGCAGGAAACACCATATATTTT.

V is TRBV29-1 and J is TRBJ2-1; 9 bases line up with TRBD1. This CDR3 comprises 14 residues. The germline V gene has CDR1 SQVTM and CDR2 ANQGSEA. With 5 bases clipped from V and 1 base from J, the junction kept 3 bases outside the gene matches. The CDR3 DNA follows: TGCAGCGTTTCCGGGACAGGGTCCTACAATGAGCAGTTCTTC. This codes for CSVSGTGSYNEQFF.

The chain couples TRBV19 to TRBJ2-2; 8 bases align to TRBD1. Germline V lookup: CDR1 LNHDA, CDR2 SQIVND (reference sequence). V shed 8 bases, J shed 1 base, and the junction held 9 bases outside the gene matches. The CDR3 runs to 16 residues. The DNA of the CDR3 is TGTGCCAGTCAGGCCAGGGGGCGCATGAACACCGGGGAGCTGTTTTTT. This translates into CASQARGRMNTGELFF.

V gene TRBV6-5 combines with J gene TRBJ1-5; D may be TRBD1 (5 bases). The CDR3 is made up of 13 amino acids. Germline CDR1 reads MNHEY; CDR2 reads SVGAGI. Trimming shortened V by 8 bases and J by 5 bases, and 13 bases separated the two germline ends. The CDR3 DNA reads TGTGCCAGCCGGGCGGGGGGGGATCAGCCCCAGCATTTT. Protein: CASRAGGDQPQHF.

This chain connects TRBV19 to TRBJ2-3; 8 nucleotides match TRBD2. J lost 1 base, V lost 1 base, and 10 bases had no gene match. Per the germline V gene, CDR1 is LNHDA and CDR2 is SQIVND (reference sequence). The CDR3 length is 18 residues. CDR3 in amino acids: CASSIGSGGSGGTDTQYF. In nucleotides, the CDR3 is TGTGCCAGTAGTATAGGGTCCGGGGGTAGCGGGGGCACAGATACGCAGTATTTT.

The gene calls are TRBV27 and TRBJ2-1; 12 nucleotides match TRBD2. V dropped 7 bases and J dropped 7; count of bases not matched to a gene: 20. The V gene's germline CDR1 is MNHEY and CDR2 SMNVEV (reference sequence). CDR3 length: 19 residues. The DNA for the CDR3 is TGTGCCAGCACAAAACTCAGGGGTGAGACTAGCGGGAGCCTGAATGAGCAGTTCTTC. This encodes CASTKLRGETSGSLNEQFF.

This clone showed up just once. The CDR3: CASSTRQDPFTYGYTF. The CDR3 nucleotides read TGTGCCAGCAGCACCCGACAGGACCCCTTCACCTATGGCTACACCTTC. The J gene is TRBJ1-2, the V gene TRBV3-1 (or the pseudogene TRBV3-2); D perhaps matches TRBD1 (6 bases). Trimming cost V 5 bases and J 4 bases, with 20 bases left between them. Germline V gene sequence: CDR1 LGHDT, CDR2 YNNKEL (reference sequence). CDR3 length: 16 residues.

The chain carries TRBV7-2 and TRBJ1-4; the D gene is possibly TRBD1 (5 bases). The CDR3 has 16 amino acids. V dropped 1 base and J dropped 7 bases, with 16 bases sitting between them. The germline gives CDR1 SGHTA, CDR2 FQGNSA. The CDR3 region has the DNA TGTGCCAGCAGCTTAGTGCGCGGGCACGGGGGTGAAAAACTGTTTTTT. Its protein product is CASSLVRGHGGEKLFF.

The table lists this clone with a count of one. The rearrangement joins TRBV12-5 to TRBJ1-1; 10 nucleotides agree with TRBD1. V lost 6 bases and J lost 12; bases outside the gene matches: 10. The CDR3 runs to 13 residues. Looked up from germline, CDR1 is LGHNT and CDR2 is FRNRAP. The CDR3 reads CASGLPTGGESFF. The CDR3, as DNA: TGTGCTAGTGGATTACCGACAGGGGGCGAGTCTTTCTTT.